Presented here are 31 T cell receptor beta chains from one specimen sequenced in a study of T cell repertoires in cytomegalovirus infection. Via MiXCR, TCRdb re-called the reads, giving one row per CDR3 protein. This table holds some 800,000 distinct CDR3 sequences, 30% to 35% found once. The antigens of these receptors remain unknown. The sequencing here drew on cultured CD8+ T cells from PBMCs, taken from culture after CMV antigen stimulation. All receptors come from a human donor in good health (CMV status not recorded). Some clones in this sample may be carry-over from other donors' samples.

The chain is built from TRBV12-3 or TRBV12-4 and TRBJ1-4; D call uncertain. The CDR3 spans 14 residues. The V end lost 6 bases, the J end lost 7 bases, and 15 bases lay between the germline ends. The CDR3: CASRNTLGSEKLFF. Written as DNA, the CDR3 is TGTGCCAGCAGAAATACCCTGGGGTCTGAAAAACTGTTTTTT.

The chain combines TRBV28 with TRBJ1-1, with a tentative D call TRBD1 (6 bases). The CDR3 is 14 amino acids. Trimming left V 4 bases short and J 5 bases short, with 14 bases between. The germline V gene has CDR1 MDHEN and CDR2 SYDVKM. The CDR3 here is CASSYRGGRTEAFF. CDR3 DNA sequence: TGTGCCAGCAGTTACCGCGGGGGGCGGACTGAAGCTTTCTTT.

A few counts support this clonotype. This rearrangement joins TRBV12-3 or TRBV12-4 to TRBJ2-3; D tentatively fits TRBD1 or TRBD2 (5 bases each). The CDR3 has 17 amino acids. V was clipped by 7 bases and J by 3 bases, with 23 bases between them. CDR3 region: CASINGALGVWTDTQYF. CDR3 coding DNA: TGTGCCAGCATAAATGGGGCCCTGGGGGTGTGGACAGATACGCAGTATTTT.

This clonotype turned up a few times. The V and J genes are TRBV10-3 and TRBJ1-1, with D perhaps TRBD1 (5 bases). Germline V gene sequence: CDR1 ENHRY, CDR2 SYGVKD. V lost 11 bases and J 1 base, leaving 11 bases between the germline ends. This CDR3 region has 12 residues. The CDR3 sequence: CASTEKNTEAFF. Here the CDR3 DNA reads TGTGCCTCGACAGAAAAGAACACTGAAGCTTTCTTT.

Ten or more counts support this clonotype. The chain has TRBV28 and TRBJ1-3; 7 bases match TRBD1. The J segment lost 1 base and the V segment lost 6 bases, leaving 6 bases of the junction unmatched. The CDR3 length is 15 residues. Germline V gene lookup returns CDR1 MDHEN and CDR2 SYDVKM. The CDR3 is CASSDTGASGNTIYF. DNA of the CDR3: TGTGCCAGCAGCGACACAGGGGCTTCTGGAAACACCATATATTTT.

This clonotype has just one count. The CDR3 DNA reads TGTGCCAGCAGCCCCGGCAGGACAGGGGGCTCCTACGAGCAGTACGTC. Translating gives CASSPGRTGGSYEQYV. The chain employs TRBV7-6 and TRBJ2-7; 10 positions match TRBD1. Germline loops: CDR1 SGHVS, CDR2 FNYEAQ. V shed 5 bases and J 0 bases; nucleotides not matched to a gene: 7. CDR3 length equals 16 residues.

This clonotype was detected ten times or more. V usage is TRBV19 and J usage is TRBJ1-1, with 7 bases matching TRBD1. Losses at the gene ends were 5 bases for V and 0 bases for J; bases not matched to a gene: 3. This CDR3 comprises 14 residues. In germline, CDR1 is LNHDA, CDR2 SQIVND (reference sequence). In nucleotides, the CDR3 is TGTGCCAGTAGTCACAGGGGCTTGAACACTGAAGCTTTCTTT. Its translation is CASSHRGLNTEAFF.

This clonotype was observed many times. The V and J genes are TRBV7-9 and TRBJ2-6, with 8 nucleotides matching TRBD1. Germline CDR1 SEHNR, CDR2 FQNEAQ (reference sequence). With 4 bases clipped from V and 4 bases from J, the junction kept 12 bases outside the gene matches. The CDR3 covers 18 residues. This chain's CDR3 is CASSSGRTGPGGANVLTF. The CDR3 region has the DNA TGTGCCAGCAGCTCAGGCCGGACAGGGCCTGGGGGGGCCAACGTCCTGACTTTC.

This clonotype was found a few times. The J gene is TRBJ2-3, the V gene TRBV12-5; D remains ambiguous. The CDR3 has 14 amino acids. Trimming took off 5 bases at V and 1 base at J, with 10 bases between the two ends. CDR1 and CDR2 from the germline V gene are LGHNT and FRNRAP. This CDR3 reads CASGHSHRTDTQYF. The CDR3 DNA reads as TGTGCTAGTGGTCACAGCCACCGCACAGATACGCAGTATTTT.

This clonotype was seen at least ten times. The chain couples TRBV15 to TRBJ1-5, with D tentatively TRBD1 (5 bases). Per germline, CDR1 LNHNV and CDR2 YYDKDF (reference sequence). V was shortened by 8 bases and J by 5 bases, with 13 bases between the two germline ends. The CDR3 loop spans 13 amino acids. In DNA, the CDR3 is TGTGCCACCGGGGCAGGCCCTTATCAGCCCCAGCATTTT. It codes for CATGAGPYQPQHF.

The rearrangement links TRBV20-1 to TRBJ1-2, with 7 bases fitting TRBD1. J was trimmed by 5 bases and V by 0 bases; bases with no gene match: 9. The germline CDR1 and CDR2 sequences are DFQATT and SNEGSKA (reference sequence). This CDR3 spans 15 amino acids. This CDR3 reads CSARDPQGESYGYTF. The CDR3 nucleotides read TGCAGTGCTAGAGATCCTCAGGGGGAGAGTTATGGCTACACCTTC.

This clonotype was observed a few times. The CDR3 DNA follows: TGCGCCAGCAGCTCCCAGGTTTTAGGGAGCAATCAGCCCCAGCATTTT. Its translation is CASSSQVLGSNQPQHF. This chain connects TRBV4-3 to TRBJ1-5; the D is unclear. The CDR3 contains 16 residues. V was cut by 5 bases and J by 1 base, with 15 bases left in between. CDR1 LGHNA and CDR2 YSLEER come from the germline V gene.

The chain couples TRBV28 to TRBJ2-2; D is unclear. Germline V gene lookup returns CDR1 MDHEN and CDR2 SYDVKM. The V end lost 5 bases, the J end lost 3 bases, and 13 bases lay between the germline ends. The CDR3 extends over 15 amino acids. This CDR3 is CASSPVYRDTGELFF. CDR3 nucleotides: TGTGCCAGCAGTCCCGTTTACAGAGACACCGGGGAGCTGTTTTTT. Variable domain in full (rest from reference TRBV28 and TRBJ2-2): DVKVTQSSRYLVKRTGEKVFLECVQDMDHENMFWYRQDPGLGLRLIYFSYDVKMKEKGDIPEGYSVSREKKERFSLILESASTNQTSMYLCASSPVYRDTGELFFGEGSRLTVL.

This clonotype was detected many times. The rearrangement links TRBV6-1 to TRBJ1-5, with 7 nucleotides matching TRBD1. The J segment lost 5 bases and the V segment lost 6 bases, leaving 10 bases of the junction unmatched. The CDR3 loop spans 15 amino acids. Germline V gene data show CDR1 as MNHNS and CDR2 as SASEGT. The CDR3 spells CASRPAGGFDQPQHF. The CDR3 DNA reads TGTGCCAGCAGACCAGCAGGGGGTTTCGATCAGCCCCAGCATTTT.

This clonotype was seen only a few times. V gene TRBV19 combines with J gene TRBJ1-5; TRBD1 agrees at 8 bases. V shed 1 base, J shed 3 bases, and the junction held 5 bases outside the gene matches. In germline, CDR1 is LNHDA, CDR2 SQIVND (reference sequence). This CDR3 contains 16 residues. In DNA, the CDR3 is TGTGCCAGTAGTATAGCCGACAGGGGATCCAATCAGCCCCAGCATTTT. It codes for CASSIADRGSNQPQHF.

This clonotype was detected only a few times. CDR3 bases: TGTGCCAGCACCTCACTAGCGGAAGAGACCCAGTACTTC. The encoded protein is CASTSLAEETQYF. This chain connects TRBV7-4 to TRBJ2-5; TRBD2 aligns across 8 bases. CDR3 length equals 13 residues. V gave up 7 bases and J gave up 3 bases; unmatched junction bases: 4. The germline V gene encodes CDR1 SGHVT and CDR2 SQSDAQ.

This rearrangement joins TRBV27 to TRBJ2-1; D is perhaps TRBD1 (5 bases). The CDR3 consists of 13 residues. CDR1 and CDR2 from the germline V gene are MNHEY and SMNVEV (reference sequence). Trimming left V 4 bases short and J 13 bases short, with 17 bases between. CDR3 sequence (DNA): TGTGCCAGCAGTTGGGGTGACAGATCTGAACAGTTCTTC. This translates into CASSWGDRSEQFF.

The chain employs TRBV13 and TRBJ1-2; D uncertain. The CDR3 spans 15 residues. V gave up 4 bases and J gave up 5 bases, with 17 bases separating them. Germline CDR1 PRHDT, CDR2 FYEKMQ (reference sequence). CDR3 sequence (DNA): TGTGCCAGCAGCTCCCTTAGGGTGGTTGGATATGGCTACACCTTC. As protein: CASSSLRVVGYGYTF.

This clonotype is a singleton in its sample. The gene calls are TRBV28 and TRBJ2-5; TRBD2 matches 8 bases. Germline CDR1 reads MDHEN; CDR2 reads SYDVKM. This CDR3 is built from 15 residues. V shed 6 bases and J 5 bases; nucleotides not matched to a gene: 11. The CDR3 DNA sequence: TGTGCCAGCAGCCTCGGACTAGCAGTGCGCGAGACCCAGTACTTC. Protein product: CASSLGLAVRETQYF.

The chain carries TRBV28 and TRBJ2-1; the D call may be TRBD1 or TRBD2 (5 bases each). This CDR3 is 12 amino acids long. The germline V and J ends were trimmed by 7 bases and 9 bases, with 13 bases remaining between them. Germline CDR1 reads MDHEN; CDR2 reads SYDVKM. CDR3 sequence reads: CASTPGQPEQFF. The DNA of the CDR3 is TGTGCCAGCACTCCGGGGCAGCCTGAGCAGTTCTTC.

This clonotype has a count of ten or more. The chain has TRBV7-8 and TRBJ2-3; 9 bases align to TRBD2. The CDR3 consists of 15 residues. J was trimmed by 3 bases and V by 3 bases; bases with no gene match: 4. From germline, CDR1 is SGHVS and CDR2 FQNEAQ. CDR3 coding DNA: TGTGCCAGCAGCTTCAGCGGGGGGATGACAGATACGCAGTATTTT. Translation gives CASSFSGGMTDTQYF.

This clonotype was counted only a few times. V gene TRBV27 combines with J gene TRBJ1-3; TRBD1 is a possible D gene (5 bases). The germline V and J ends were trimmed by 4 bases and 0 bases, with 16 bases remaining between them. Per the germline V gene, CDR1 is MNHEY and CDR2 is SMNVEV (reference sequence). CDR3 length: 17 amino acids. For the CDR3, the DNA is TGTGCCAGCAGTTCATACCTTCCCAGGGACTCTGGAAACACCATATATTTT. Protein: CASSSYLPRDSGNTIYF.

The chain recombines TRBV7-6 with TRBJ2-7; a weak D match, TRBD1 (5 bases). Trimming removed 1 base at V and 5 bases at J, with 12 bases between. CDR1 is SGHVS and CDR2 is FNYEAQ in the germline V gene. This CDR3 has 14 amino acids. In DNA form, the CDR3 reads TGTGCCAGCAGCTTAGAAGCAGGGAATAACGAGCAGTACGTC. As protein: CASSLEAGNNEQYV.

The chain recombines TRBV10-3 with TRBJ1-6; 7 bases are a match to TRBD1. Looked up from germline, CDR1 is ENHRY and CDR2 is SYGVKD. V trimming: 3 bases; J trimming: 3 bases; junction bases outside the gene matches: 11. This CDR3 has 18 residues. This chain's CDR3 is CAISDGDREAFYNSPLHF. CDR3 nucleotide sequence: TGTGCCATCAGTGATGGCGACAGGGAGGCTTTCTATAATTCACCCCTCCACTTT.

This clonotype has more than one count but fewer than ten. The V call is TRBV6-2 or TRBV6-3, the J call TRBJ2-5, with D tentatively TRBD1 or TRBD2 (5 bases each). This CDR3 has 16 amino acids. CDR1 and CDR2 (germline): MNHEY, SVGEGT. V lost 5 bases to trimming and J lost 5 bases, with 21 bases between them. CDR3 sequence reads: CASSARDGLVWETQYF. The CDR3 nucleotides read TGTGCCAGCAGTGCCCGGGACGGCCTTGTGTGGGAGACCCAGTACTTC.

CDR3 DNA sequence: TGTGCCAGCAGTTCGGACAGGGGGCTGGGCACTGAAGCTTTCTTT. Encoded protein: CASSSDRGLGTEAFF. The J gene is TRBJ1-1, the V gene TRBV27, with TRBD1 matching 11 bases. This CDR3 has 15 amino acids. Germline V gives CDR1 MNHEY, CDR2 SMNVEV (reference sequence). Trimming cost V 4 bases and J 4 bases; bases outside gene matches: 5.

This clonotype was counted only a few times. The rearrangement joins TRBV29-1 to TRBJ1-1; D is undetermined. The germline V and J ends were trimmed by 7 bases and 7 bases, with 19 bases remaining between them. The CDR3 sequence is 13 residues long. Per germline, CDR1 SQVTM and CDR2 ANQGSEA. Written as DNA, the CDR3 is TGCAGCGGAATCGCGACTCCAGAAAATGAAGCTTTCTTT. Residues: CSGIATPENEAFF. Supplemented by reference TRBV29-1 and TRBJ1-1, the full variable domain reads SAVISQKPSRDICQRGTSLTIQCQVDSQVTMMFWYRQQPGQSLTLIATANQGSEATYESGFVIDKFPISRPNLTFSTLTVSNMSPEDSSIYLCSGIATPENEAFFGQGTRLTVV.

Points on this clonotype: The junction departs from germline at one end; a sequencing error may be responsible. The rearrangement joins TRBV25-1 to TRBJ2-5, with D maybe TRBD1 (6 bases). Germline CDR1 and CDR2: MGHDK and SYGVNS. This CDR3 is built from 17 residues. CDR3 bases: TGTGCCAACAGTGAATCATGGGGGCTCAGACAGGACGAGACCCAGTACTTC. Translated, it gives CANSESWGLRQDETQYF. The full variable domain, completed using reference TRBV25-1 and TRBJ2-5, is EADIYQTPRYLVIGTGKKITLECSQTMGHDKMYWYQQDPGMELHLIHYSYGVNSTEKGDLSSESTVSRIRTEHFPLTLESARPSHTSQYLCANSESWGLRQDETQYFGPGTRLLVL.

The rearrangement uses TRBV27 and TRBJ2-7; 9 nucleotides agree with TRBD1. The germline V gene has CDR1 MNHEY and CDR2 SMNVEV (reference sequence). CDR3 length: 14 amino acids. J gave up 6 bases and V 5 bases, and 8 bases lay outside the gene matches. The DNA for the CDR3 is TGTGCCAGCAGTCCCGGGACAGGGCTCGGCGAGCAGTACTTC. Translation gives CASSPGTGLGEQYF.

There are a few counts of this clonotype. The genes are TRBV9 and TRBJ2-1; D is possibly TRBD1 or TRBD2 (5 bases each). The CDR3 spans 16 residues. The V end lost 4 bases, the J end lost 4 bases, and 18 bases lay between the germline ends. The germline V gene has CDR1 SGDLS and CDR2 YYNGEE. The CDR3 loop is CASSRGGQGEYNEQFF. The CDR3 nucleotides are TGTGCCAGCAGCCGAGGTGGGCAGGGAGAATACAATGAGCAGTTCTTC.

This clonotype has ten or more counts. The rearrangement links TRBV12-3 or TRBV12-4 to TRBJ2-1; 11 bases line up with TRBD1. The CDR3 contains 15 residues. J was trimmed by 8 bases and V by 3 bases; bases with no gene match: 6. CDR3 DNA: TGTGCCAGCAGTTTCTGGACAGGGGGCTGGCATGAGCAGTTCTTC. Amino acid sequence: CASSFWTGGWHEQFF.